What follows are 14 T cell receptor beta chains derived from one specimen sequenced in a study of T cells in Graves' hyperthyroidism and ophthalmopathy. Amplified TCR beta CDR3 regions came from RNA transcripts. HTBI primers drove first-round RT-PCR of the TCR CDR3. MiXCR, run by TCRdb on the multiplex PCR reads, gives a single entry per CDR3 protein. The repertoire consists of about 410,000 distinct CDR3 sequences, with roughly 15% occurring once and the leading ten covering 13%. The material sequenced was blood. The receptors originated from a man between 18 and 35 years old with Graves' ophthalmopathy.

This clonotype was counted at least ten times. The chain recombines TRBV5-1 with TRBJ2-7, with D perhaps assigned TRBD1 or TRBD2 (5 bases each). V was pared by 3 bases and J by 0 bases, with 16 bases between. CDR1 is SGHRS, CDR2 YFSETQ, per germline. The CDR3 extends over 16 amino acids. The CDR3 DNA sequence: TGCGCCAGCAGCTCCGGACGGGACCGGGCCTCCTACGAGCAGTACTTC. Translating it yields CASSSGRDRASYEQYF.

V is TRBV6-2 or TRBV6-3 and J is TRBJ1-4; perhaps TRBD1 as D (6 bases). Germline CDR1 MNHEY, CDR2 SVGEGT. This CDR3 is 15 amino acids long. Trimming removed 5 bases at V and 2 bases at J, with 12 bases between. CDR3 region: CASSGQGITNEKLFF. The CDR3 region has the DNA TGTGCCAGCAGTGGTCAGGGGATCACTAATGAAAAACTGTTTTTT.

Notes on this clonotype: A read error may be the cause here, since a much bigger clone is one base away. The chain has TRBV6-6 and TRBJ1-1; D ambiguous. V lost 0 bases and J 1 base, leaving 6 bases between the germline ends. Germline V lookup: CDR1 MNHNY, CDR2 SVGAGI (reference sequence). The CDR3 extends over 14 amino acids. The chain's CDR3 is CASSYSYRNTEAFF. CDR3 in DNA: TGTGCCAGCAGTTACTCGTACAGGAACACTGAAGCTTTCTTT.

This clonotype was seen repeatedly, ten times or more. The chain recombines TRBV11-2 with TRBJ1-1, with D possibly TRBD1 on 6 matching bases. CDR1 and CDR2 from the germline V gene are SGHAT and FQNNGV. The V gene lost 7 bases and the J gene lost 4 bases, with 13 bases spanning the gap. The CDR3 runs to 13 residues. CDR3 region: CASKVQGGTEAFF. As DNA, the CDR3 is TGTGCCAGCAAAGTACAGGGTGGCACTGAAGCTTTCTTT.

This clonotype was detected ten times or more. In DNA form, the CDR3 reads TGCAGAAGGCCGGAGGGGGAGACCCAGTACTTC. It encodes CRRPEGETQYF. The chain couples TRBV20-1 to TRBJ2-5; the D gene is possibly TRBD2 (6 bases). The CDR3 runs 11 residues. Per germline, CDR1 DFQATT and CDR2 SNEGSKA (reference sequence).

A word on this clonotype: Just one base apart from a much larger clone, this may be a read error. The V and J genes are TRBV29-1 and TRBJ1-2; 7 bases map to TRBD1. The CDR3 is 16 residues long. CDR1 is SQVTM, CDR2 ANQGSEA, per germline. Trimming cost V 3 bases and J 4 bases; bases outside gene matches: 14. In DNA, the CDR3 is TGCAGCGTTGACAGAGGAGGACAGGTCCGGGTCTATGGCTACACCTTC. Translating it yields CSVDRGGQVRVYGYTF.

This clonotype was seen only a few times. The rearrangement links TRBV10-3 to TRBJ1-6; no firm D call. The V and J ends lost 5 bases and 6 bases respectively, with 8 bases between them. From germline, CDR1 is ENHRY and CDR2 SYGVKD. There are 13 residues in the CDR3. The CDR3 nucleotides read TGTGCCATCAGTACGAACCGTAATTCACCCCTCCACTTT. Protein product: CAISTNRNSPLHF.

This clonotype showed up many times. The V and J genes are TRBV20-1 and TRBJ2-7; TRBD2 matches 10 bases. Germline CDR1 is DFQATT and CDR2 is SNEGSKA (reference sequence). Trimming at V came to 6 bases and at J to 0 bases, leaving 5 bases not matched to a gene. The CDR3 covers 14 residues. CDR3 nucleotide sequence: TGCAGTGCAGAAGGACTAGCGGCCTCCTACGAGCAGTACTTC. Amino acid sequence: CSAEGLAASYEQYF.

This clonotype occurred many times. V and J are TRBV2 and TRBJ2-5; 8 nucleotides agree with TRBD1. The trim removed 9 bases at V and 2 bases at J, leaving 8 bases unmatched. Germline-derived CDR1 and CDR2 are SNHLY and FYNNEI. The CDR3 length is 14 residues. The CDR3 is CASEQGVGQETQYF. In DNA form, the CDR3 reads TGTGCCAGTGAACAGGGGGTAGGGCAAGAGACCCAGTACTTC.

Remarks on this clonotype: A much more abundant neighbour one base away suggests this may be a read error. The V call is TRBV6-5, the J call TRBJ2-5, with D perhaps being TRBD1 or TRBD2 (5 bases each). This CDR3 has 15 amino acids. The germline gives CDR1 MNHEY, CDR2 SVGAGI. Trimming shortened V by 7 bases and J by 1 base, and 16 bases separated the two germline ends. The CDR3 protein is CASNWGRQIQETQYF. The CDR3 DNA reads TGTGCCAGCAATTGGGGGAGACAGATCCAAGAGACCCAGTACTTC.

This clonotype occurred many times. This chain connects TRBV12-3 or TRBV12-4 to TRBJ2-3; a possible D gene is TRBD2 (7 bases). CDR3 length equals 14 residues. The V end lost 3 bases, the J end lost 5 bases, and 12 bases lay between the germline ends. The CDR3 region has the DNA TGTGCCAGCAGTTTTGGGGGGGGCGGAGATACGCAGTATTTT. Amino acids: CASSFGGGGDTQYF.

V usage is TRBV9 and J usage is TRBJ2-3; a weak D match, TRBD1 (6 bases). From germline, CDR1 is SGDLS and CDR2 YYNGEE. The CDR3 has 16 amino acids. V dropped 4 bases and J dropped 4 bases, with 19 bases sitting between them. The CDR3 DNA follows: TGTGCCAGCAGCTCTGGCAGGGACACCGGGCCAGATACGCAGTATTTT. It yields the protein CASSSGRDTGPDTQYF.

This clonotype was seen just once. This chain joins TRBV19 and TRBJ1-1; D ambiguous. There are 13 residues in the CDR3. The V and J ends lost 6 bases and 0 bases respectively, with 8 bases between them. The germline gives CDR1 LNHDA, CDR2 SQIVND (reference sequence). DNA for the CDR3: TGTGCCAGTAGCATCGAGCTGAACACTGAAGCTTTCTTT. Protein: CASSIELNTEAFF.

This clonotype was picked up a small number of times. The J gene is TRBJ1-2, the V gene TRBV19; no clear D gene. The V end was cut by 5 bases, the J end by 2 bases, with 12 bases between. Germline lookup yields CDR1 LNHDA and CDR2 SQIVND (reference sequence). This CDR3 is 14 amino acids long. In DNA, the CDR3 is TGTGCCAGTAGTCCACCACAGAGAAACTATGGCTACACCTTC. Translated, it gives CASSPPQRNYGYTF.